This T cell receptor beta chain comes out of a study of T cell responses to AZD1222 COVID-19 vaccine. Germline V gene data show CDR1 as MNHEY and CDR2 as SVGAGI. Trimming cost V 7 bases and J 1 base; bases outside gene matches: 5. The CDR3 has 14 residues. Study outcomes and limitations: The study found Spike-specific TCR breadth and depth rose after two AZD1222 doses. The CD4 TCRs associated with vaccination extended across spike and predominated at 160-218 and 743-854. Nearly half of spike-specific TCRs reportedly go after variant regions that carry no mutations. Most donors were white British, females outnumbered males, and clonal diversity was possibly underestimated.

The protocol was immunoSEQ multiplex PCR, while the TCRdb copy is restricted to in-frame clones and leaves out a portion. The repertoire holds more than 250,000 clones, with 85% to 95% as singletons. In this sample, this clone turned up once. Its specificity is not known. This sample comprised peripheral blood, obtained on day 0 of AZD1222 vaccination. The V gene is TRBV6-5, the J gene TRBJ1-2; 8 bases are a match to TRBD1. The sequence was obtained from an adult in good health. The CDR3 spells CASTRTGLNYGYTF. The CDR3 nucleotides are TGTGCCAGCACCCGGACAGGGCTTAACTATGGCTACACCTTC.